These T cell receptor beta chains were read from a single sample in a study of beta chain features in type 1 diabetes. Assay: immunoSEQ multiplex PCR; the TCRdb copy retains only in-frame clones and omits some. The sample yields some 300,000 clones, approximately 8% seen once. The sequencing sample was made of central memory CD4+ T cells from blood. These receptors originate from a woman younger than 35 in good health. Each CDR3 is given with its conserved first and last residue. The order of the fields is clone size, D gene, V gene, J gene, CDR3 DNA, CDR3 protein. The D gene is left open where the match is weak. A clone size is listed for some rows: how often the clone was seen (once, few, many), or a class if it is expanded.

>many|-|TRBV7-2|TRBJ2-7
TGTGCCAGCAGCTTAGCGGAGGGCTCCTACGAGCAGTACTTC
CASSLAEGSYEQYF
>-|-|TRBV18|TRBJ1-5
TGTGCCAGCTCACCAGGGACGAATCAGCCCCAGCATTTT
CASSPGTNQPQHF
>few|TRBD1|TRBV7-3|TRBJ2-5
TGTGCCAGCAGCTTATTCGGGACAGGAGAGGAGACCCAGTACTTC
CASSLFGTGEETQYF
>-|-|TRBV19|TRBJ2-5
TGTGCCAGTAGTATTATGGGAGACCTCCAAGAGACCCAGTACTTC
CASSIMGDLQETQYF
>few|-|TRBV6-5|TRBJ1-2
TGTGCCAGCAGCCGGGCCGATCTCAGGGGCTATGGCTACACCTTC
CASSRADLRGYGYTF
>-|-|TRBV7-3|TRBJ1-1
TGTGCCAGCAGCTTAATGGCAGTCATGAACACTGAAGCTTTCTTT
CASSLMAVMNTEAFF
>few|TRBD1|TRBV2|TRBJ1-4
TGTGCCAGCAGGACGACAGGGGGTCGCGAAAAACTGTTTTTT
CASRTTGGREKLFF
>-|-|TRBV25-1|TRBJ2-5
TGTGCCAGCAGTGAATTTTGGGGACCGGGCAAAGAGACCCAGTACTTC
CASSEFWGPGKETQYF
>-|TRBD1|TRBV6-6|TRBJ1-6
TGTGCCAGCAGTCCGTTGACAGGGTCAAATAATTCACCCCTCCACTTT
CASSPLTGSNNSPLHF
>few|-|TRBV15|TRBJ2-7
TGTGCCACCACAGCAGCCAATTCCTACGAGCAGTACTTC
CATTAANSYEQYF
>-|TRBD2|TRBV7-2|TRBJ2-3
TGTGCCAGCAGTCGCAAATCTAGCGGGAGGGCCCTCACAGATACGCAGTATTTT
CASSRKSSGRALTDTQYF
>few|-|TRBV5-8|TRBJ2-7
TGTGCCAGCAGCTCTGGGTTTGGGAGCTCCTACGAGCAGTACTTC
CASSSGFGSSYEQYF